This entry describes one T cell receptor (beta chain). Original analysis: Amplification of reference gene primers provided the estimated nucleated cell counts. Some clones are missing from TCRdb's copy, which holds only in-frame ones; the method was immunoSEQ multiplex PCR. V, J and clone size are taken as reported in that table, and D and trimming were inferred from the DNA itself. The repertoire holds roughly 350,000 clones, with roughly 90% as singletons. This sample stems from a study of blood T cell repertoires in COVID-19. Study in general: Nucleic acid was either cDNA or gDNA, and it came from T cells, B-cell-depleted T cells, or PBMCs.

CDR3 size: 12 residues. Germline CDR1 SGHDT, CDR2 YYEEEE. V shed 1 base and J shed 4 bases, with 5 bases lying between them. Each participant's cohort was designated according to participant-reported clinical history. The TCR was taken from a woman under 40 who had recovered from COVID-19. What was sequenced was PBMCs or T cells enriched from blood (not recorded which). The V gene is TRBV5-6, the J gene TRBJ1-1; D gene unclear. The CDR3 is CASSLIGTEAFF. DNA for the CDR3: TGTGCCAGCAGCTTGATCGGCACTGAAGCTTTCTTT.